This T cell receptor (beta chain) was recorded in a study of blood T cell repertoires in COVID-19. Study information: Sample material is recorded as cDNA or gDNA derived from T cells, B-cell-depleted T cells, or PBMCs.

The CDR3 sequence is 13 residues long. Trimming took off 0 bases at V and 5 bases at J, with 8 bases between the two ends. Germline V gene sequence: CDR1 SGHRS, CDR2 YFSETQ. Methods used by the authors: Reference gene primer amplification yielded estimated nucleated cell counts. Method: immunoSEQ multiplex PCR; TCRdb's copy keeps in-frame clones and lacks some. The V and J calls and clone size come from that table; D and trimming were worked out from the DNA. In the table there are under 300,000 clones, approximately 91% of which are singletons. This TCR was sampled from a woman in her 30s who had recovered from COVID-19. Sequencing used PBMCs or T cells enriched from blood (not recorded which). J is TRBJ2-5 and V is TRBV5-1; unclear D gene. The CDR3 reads CASSLELEETQYF. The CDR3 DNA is TGCGCCAGCAGCTTGGAGTTGGAGGAGACCCAGTACTTC.